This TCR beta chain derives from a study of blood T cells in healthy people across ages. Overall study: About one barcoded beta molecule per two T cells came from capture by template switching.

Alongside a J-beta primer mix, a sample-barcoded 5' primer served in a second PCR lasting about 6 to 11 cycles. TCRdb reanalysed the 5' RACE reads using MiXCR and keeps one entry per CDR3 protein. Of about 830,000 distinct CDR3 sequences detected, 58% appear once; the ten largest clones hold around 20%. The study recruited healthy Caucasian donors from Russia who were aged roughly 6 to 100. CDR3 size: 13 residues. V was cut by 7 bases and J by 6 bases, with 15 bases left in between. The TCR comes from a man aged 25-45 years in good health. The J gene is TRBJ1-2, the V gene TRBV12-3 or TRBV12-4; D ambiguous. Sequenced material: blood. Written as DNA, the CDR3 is TGTGCCAGCAAACCCGAGGCCCTCAATGGCTACACCTTC. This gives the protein CASKPEALNGYTF.